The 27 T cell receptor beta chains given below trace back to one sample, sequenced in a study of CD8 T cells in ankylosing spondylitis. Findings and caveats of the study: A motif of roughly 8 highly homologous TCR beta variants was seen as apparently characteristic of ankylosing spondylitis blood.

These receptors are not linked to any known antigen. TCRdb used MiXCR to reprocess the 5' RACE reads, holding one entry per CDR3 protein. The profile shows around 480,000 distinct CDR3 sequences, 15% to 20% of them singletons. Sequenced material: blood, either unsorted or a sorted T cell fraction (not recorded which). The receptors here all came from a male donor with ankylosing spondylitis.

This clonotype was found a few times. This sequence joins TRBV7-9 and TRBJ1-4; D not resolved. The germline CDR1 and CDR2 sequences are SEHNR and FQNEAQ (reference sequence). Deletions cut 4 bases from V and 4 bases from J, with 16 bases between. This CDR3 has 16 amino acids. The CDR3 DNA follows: TGTGCCAGCAGCTCCTCCTCGCAGGCTTTTAATGAAAAACTGTTTTTT. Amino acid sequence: CASSSSSQAFNEKLFF.

Here the CDR3 reads CASSLETSINEQFF. CDR3 coding DNA: TGTGCCAGCAGCTTAGAAACTAGCATCAATGAGCAGTTCTTC. The chain links TRBV7-2 to TRBJ2-1; possible D gene TRBD2, 6 bases. Germline CDR1 SGHTA, CDR2 FQGNSA. This CDR3 has 14 residues. Trimming removed 1 base from V and 6 bases from J, with 10 bases in between.

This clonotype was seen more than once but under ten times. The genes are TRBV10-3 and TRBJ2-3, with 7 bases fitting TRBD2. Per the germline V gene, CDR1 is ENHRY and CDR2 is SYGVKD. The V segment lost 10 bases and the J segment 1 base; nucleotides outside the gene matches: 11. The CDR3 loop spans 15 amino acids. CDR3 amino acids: CATAAASGGTDTQYF. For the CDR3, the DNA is TGTGCCACCGCGGCGGCTAGCGGAGGCACAGATACGCAGTATTTT.

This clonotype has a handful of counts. The CDR3 bases are TGCGCCAGCAGCTCGACAGGGAGCACGGACTCTGGAAACACCATATATTTT. The encoded protein is CASSSTGSTDSGNTIYF. This chain uses TRBV5-1 with TRBJ1-3; 7 bases line up with TRBD1. The CDR3 contains 17 residues. V lost 3 bases to trimming and J lost 0 bases; unmatched junction nucleotides: 9. Germline V CDR1 and CDR2: SGHRS, YFSETQ.

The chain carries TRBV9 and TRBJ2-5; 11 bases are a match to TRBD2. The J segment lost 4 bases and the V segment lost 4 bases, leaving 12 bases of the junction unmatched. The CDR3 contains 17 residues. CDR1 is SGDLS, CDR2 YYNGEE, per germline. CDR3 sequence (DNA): TGTGCCAGCAGCACAAGAGGTAGCGGGGGGGCCGGAGAGACCCAGTACTTC. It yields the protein CASSTRGSGGAGETQYF.

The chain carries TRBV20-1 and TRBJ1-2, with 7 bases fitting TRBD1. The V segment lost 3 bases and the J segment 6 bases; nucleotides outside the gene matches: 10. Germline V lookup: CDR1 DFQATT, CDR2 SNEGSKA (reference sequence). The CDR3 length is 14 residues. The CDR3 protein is CSASPDRPTDGYTF. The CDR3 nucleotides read TGCAGTGCTAGTCCGGACAGGCCCACCGATGGCTACACCTTC.

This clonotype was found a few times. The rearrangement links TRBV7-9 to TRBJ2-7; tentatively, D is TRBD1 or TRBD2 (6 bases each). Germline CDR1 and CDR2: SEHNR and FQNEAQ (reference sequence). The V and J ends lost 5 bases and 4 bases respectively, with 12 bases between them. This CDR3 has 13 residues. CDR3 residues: CASSTSGAYEQYF. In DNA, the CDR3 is TGTGCCAGCAGCACCTCGGGGGCTTACGAGCAGTACTTC.

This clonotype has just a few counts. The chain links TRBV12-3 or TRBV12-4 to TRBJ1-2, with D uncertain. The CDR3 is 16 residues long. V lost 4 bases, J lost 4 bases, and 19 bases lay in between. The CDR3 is CASSSGPKAPLYGYTF. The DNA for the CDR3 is TGTGCCAGCAGTTCAGGACCAAAGGCCCCTCTCTATGGCTACACCTTC.

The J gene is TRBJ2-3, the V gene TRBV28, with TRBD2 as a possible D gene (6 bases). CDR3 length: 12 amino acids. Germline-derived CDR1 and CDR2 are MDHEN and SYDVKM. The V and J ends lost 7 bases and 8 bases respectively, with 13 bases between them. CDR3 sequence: CASITRGGTQYF. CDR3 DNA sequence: TGTGCCAGCATCACAAGGGGAGGTACGCAGTATTTT. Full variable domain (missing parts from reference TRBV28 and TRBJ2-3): DVKVTQSSRYLVKRTGEKVFLECVQDMDHENMFWYRQDPGLGLRLIYFSYDVKMKEKGDIPEGYSVSREKKERFSLILESASTNQTSMYLCASITRGGTQYFGPGTRLTVL.

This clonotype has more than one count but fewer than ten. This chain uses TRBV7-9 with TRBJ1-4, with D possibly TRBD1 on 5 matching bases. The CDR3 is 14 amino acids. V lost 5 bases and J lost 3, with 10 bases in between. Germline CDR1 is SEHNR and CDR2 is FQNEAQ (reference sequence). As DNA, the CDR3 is TGTGCCAGCAGCGTCGGGACCGCTAATGAAAAACTGTTTTTT. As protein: CASSVGTANEKLFF.

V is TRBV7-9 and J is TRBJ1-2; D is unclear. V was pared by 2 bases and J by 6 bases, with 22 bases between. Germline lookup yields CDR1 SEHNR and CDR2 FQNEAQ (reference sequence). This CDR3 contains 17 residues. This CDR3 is CASSLISLPNSQDGYTF. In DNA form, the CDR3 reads TGTGCCAGCAGCTTAATTAGTCTCCCAAACTCGCAGGATGGCTACACCTTC.

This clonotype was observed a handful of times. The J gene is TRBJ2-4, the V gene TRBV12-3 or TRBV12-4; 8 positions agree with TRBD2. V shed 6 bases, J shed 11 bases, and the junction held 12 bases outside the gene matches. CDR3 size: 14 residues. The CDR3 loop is CASRQVGTSRFQYF. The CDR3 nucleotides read TGTGCCAGCAGACAAGTTGGGACTAGTCGGTTTCAGTACTTC.

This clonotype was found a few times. For the CDR3, the DNA is TGCGCCAGCGCATCCCAATCCGGGAGGGAAGATACGCAGTATTTT. It translates to CASASQSGREDTQYF. V is TRBV5-1 and J is TRBJ2-3; 8 nucleotides line up with TRBD2. This CDR3 comprises 15 residues. Losses at the gene ends were 7 bases for V and 5 bases for J; bases not matched to a gene: 12. Germline V lookup: CDR1 SGHRS, CDR2 YFSETQ.

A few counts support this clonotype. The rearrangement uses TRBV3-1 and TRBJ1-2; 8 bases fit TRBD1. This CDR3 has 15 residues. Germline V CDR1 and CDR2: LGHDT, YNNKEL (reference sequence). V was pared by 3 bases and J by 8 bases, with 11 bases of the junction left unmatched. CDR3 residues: CASSHQGQVTRGYTF. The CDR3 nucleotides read TGTGCCAGCAGCCACCAGGGACAGGTTACCAGGGGCTACACCTTC.

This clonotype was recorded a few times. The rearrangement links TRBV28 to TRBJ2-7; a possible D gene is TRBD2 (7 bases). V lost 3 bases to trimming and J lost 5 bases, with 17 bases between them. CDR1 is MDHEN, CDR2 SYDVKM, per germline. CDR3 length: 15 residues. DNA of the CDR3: TGTGCCAGCAGTTTGGGAGGGGGGCGAAGCCACGAGCAGTACTTC. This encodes CASSLGGGRSHEQYF.

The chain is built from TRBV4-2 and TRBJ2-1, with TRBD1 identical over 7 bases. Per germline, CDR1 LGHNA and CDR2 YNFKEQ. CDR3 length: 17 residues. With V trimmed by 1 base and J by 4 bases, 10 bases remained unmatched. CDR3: CASSQGADRAYYNEQFF. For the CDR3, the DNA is TGTGCCAGCAGCCAAGGGGCCGACAGGGCCTATTACAATGAGCAGTTCTTC.

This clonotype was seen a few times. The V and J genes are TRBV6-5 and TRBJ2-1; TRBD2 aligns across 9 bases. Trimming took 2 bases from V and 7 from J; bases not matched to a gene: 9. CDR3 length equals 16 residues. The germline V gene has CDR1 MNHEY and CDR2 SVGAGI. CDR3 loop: CASSYSGTSSRNEQFF. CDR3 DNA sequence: TGTGCCAGCAGTTACAGCGGGACTAGCAGTAGGAATGAGCAGTTCTTC.

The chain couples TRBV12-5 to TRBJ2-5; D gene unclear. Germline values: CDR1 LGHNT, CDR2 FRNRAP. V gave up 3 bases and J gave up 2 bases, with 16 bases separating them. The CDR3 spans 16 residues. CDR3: CASGFGPSAMQETQYF. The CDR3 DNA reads TGTGCTAGTGGTTTTGGACCCTCGGCTATGCAAGAGACCCAGTACTTC.

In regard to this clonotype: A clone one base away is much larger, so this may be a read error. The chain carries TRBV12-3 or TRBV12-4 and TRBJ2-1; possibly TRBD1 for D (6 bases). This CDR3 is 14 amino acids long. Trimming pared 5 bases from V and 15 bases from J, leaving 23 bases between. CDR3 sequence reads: CASSAPAGESLGFF. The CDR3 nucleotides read TGTGCCAGCAGTGCTCCTGCAGGGGAGAGTCTTGGGTTCTTC.

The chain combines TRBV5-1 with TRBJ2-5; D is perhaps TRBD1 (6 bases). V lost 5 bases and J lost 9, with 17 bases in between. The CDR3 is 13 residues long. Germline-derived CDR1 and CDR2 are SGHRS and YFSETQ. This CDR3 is CASRPGQLEAQYF. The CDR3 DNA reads TGCGCCAGCAGGCCCGGACAGTTGGAGGCCCAGTACTTC.

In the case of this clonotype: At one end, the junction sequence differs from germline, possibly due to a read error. CDR3 nucleotides: TGCAGTGCAAGAGGACTAGCGGGGATCGGTACCTACGAGCAGTACTTC. Encoded protein: CSARGLAGIGTYEQYF. The genes are TRBV20-1 and TRBJ2-7; 12 bases are a match to TRBD2. The germline CDR1 and CDR2 sequences are DFQATT and SNEGSKA (reference sequence). This CDR3 contains 16 residues.

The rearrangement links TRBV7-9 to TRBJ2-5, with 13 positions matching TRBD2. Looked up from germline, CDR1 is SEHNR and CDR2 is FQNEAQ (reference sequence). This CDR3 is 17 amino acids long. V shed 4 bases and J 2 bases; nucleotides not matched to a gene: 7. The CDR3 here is CASSSSGLAGRQETQYF. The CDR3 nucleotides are TGTGCCAGCAGCTCCTCGGGACTAGCGGGACGACAAGAGACCCAGTACTTC. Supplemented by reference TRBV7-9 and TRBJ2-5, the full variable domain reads DTGVSQNPRHKITKRGQNVTFRCDPISEHNRLYWYRQTLGQGPEFLTYFQNEAQLEKSRLLSDRFSAERPKGSFSTLEIQRTEQGDSAMYLCASSSSGLAGRQETQYFGPGTRLLVL.

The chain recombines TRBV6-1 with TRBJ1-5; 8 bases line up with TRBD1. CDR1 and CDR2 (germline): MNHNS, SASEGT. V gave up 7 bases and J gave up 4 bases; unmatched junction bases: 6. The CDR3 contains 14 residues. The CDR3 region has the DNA TGTGCCAGCAAGATCCGACAGGGGAATCAGCCCCAGCATTTT. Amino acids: CASKIRQGNQPQHF.

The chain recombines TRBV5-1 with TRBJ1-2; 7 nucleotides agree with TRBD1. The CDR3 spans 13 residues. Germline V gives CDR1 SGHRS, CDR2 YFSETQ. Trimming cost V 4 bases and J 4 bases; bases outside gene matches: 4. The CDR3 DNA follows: TGCGCCAGCAGCCCGGACAGGCGCTATGGCTACACCTTC. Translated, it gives CASSPDRRYGYTF. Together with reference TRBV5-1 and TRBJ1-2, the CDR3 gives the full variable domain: KAGVTQTPRYLIKTRGQQVTLSCSPISGHRSVSWYQQTPGQGLQFLFEYFSETQRNKGNFPGRFSGRQFSNSRSEMNVSTLELGDSALYLCASSPDRRYGYTFGSGTRLTVV.

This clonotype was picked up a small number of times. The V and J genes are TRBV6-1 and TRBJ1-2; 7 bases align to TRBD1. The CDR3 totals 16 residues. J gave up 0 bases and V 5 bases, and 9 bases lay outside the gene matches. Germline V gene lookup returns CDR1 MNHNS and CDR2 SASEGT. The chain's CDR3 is CASSPPGQRANYGYTF. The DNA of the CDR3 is TGTGCCAGCAGTCCACCGGGACAGCGAGCTAACTATGGCTACACCTTC.

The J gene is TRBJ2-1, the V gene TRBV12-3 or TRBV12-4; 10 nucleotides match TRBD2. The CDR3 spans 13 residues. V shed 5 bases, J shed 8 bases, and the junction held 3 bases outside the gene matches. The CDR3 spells CASSKRGGDEQFF. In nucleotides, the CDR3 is TGTGCCAGCAGTAAGCGGGGGGGCGATGAGCAGTTCTTC.

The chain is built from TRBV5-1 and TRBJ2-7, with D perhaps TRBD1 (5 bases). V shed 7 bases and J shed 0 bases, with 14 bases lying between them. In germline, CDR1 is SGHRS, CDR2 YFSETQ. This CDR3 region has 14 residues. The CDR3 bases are TGCGCCAGCCGACCTAGACAGACCTCCTACGAGCAGTACTTC. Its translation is CASRPRQTSYEQYF.